Listed here are 14 T cell receptor beta chains from one sample, sequenced in a study of cytomegalovirus exposure and HLA in healthy donors. Vbeta (60) and Jbeta (13) primers were used in the PCR. Sequenced by immunoSEQ multiplex PCR; TCRdb stores in-frame clones only, minus some. The sample records roughly 160,000 clones, 80% to 90% being singletons. Source material: PBMCs. The receptors were gathered from a man aged 18 to 35 in good health and CMV-seropositive.

In this sample, this clone turned up once. The chain has TRBV9 and TRBJ2-1; TRBD2 matches at 8 bases. Germline V gives CDR1 SGDLS, CDR2 YYNGEE. The trim removed 3 bases at V and 6 bases at J, leaving 5 bases unmatched. The CDR3 loop spans 14 amino acids. CDR3 sequence: CASSATAGVNEQFF. The CDR3 bases are TGTGCCAGCAGCGCCACAGCGGGGGTCAATGAGCAGTTCTTC.

The chain has TRBV9 and TRBJ2-5, with 8 bases that match TRBD2. Germline CDR1 reads SGDLS; CDR2 reads YYNGEE. This CDR3 region has 15 residues. Germline trimming cut 0 bases from V and 10 bases from J; bases unmatched to any gene: 11. The CDR3 DNA follows: TGTGCCAGCAGCGTAGCTGAGACCTTCGCGGGGGGCCAGTACTTC. The encoded protein is CASSVAETFAGGQYF.

This clone was detected once. The chain combines TRBV6-5 with TRBJ2-7, with D maybe TRBD2 (5 bases). V was cut by 6 bases and J by 2 bases, with 14 bases left in between. CDR1 is MNHEY, CDR2 SVGAGI, per germline. The CDR3 runs 14 residues. This chain's CDR3 is CASSPGPRAYEQYF. CDR3 coding DNA: TGTGCCAGCAGCCCCGGACCGAGGGCCTACGAGCAGTACTTC.

This clone was observed at least ten times. The V and J genes are TRBV5-4 and TRBJ1-1, with D possibly being TRBD1 (6 bases). Germline-derived CDR1 and CDR2 are SGHNT and YYREEE (reference sequence). The CDR3 is 13 residues long. V gave up 5 bases and J gave up 5 bases, with 13 bases separating them. The CDR3 bases are TGTGCCAGCAGGTCCGGGGGGGCAACTGAAGCTTTCTTT. Translation: CASRSGGATEAFF.

This clone was counted between two and nine times. CDR3 nucleotides: TGTGCCAGCAGCTTTTTCCAGGGAAGGACTAATGAAAAACTGTTTTTT. It translates to CASSFFQGRTNEKLFF. The gene calls are TRBV7-9 and TRBJ1-4, with D perhaps matching TRBD1 (5 bases). This CDR3 is 16 amino acids long. Germline V gene lookup returns CDR1 SEHNR and CDR2 FQNEAQ (reference sequence). With 3 bases removed from V and 2 bases from J, the gap between germline ends came to 13 bases.

This chain connects TRBV19 to TRBJ2-5; 9 bases agree with TRBD2. The CDR3 is 15 residues long. The ends lost 6 bases at V and 2 bases at J; junction bases unmatched: 7. Germline V CDR1 and CDR2: LNHDA, SQIVND (reference sequence). In DNA form, the CDR3 reads TGTGCCAGTAGCATCCTAGCGGGGCTTCAAGAGACCCAGTACTTC. It codes for CASSILAGLQETQYF. Together with reference TRBV19 and TRBJ2-5, the CDR3 gives the full variable domain: DGGITQSPKYLFRKEGQNVTLSCEQNLNHDAMYWYRQDPGQGLRLIYYSQIVNDFQKGDIAEGYSVSREKKESFPLTVTSAQKNPTAFYLCASSILAGLQETQYFGPGTRLLVL.

The rearrangement joins TRBV19 to TRBJ2-5; TRBD1 matches at 8 bases. CDR1 is LNHDA, CDR2 SQIVND, per germline (reference sequence). The CDR3 covers 13 residues. V shed 5 bases, J shed 6 bases, and the junction held 5 bases outside the gene matches. For the CDR3, the DNA is TGTGCCAGTAGTGGACAGGGAGGTCAGACCCAGTACTTC. As protein: CASSGQGGQTQYF.

As concerns this clone: At the DNA level, this CDR3 is encoded by other sequences in the same sample as well. The chain employs TRBV2 and TRBJ2-3; TRBD2 agrees at 10 bases. The germline V gene has CDR1 SNHLY and CDR2 FYNNEI. This CDR3 contains 15 residues. With 4 bases clipped from V and 4 bases from J, the junction kept 5 bases outside the gene matches. The CDR3, as DNA: TGTGCCAGCAGTGCAGGACTAGCGGTCTCAGATACGCAGTATTTT. Translation: CASSAGLAVSDTQYF.

This clone appeared a few times. The rearrangement joins TRBV28 to TRBJ1-1; no reliable D call. V dropped 7 bases and J dropped 2 bases, with 11 bases sitting between them. This CDR3 has 13 amino acids. Germline loops: CDR1 MDHEN, CDR2 SYDVKM. CDR3 nucleotide sequence: TGTGCCAGCATACAGTTTCCCAACACTGAAGCTTTCTTT. This codes for CASIQFPNTEAFF.

The V and J genes are TRBV6-1 and TRBJ1-2, with a possible D match to TRBD1 (5 bases). Trimming pared 3 bases from V and 7 bases from J, leaving 18 bases between. This CDR3 spans 15 amino acids. Germline loops: CDR1 MNHNS, CDR2 SASEGT. The CDR3 coding sequence is TGTGCCAGCAGTGACAGACAGTTCCGAAAGGGTGGCTACACCTTC. Translated: CASSDRQFRKGGYTF.

The chain couples TRBV6-1 to TRBJ1-4; D not certain. The CDR3 is made up of 15 amino acids. CDR1 and CDR2 (germline): MNHNS, SASEGT. Trimming pared 6 bases from V and 3 bases from J, leaving 14 bases between. Here the CDR3 reads CASRIRRSPNEKLFF. The CDR3 DNA sequence: TGTGCCAGCAGGATCCGGAGGTCCCCTAATGAAAAACTGTTTTTT.

The chain links TRBV6-4 to TRBJ2-1; 7 nucleotides match TRBD2. Germline CDR1 reads MRHNA; CDR2 reads SNTAGT. The CDR3 covers 13 residues. Trimming cost V 2 bases and J 11 bases; bases outside gene matches: 6. This chain's CDR3 is CASSDQTSTQQFF. The DNA of the CDR3 is TGTGCCAGCAGTGACCAGACTAGCACACAGCAGTTCTTC.

The V call is TRBV19, the J call TRBJ2-1, with D tentatively TRBD1 (5 bases). This CDR3 region has 14 residues. V gave up 9 bases and J gave up 1 base, with 13 bases separating them. From germline, CDR1 is LNHDA and CDR2 SQIVND (reference sequence). CDR3 region: CASSLDISYNEQFF. In DNA, the CDR3 is TGTGCCAGCTCCCTGGACATTTCCTACAATGAGCAGTTCTTC.

The J gene is TRBJ2-5, the V gene TRBV27, with 9 positions matching TRBD2. CDR1 and CDR2 (germline): MNHEY, SMNVEV (reference sequence). The trim removed 6 bases at V and 4 bases at J, leaving 6 bases unmatched. This CDR3 region has 14 residues. The CDR3: CASRGLAKLETQYF. CDR3 coding DNA: TGTGCCAGCAGGGGACTAGCAAAGTTAGAGACCCAGTACTTC.